Following are 24 T cell receptor beta chains from one sample sequenced in a study of blood T cell repertoires in COVID-19. Only in-frame clones appear in the TCRdb table, and some are missing; sequencing was by immunoSEQ multiplex PCR. The data show 90,000 to 150,000 clones, 88% seen once. Sequenced: peripheral blood. All receptors derive from a woman in her forties or fifties with active or convalescent COVID-19.

The gene calls are TRBV9 and TRBJ2-5; D may be TRBD1 (5 bases). V dropped 2 bases and J dropped 1 base, with 12 bases sitting between them. The CDR3 sequence is 15 residues long. Germline CDR1 and CDR2: SGDLS and YYNGEE. This CDR3 is CASSVMQGRQETQYF. CDR3 coding DNA: TGTGCCAGCAGCGTTATGCAGGGCCGCCAAGAGACCCAGTACTTC. The full variable domain, with the rest looked up from reference TRBV9 and TRBJ2-5, is DSGVTQTPKHLITATGQRVTLRCSPRSGDLSVYWYQQSLDQGLQFLIQYYNGEERAKGNILERFSAQQFPDLHSELNLSSLELGDSALYFCASSVMQGRQETQYFGPGTRLLVL.

This clone appeared once. V and J are TRBV5-1 and TRBJ1-1; 8 nucleotides match TRBD1. V shed 2 bases and J 0 bases; nucleotides not matched to a gene: 9. This CDR3 region has 17 residues. Germline values: CDR1 SGHRS, CDR2 YFSETQ. The CDR3 nucleotides are TGCGCCAGCAGCTTTCGACAGGGGTTGGTCATGAACACTGAAGCTTTCTTT. This gives the protein CASSFRQGLVMNTEAFF.

The V call is TRBV25-1, the J call TRBJ1-6; D gene unclear. The V end lost 4 bases, the J end lost 2 bases, and 6 bases lay between the germline ends. Germline V CDR1 and CDR2: MGHDK, SYGVNS. The CDR3 sequence is 14 residues long. CDR3 region: CASSGEAYNSPLHF. Written as DNA, the CDR3 is TGTGCCAGCAGTGGTGAGGCCTATAATTCACCCCTCCACTTT. Drawing the rest from reference TRBV25-1 and TRBJ1-6, the complete variable domain is EADIYQTPRYLVIGTGKKITLECSQTMGHDKMYWYQQDPGMELHLIHYSYGVNSTEKGDLSSESTVSRIRTEHFPLTLESARPSHTSQYLCASSGEAYNSPLHFGNGTRLTVT.

The V and J genes are TRBV15 and TRBJ1-6; 7 nucleotides line up with TRBD1. Unmatched junction bases numbered 10, after V lost 1 base and J lost 10 bases. The CDR3 is 16 residues long. Germline assignment: CDR1 LNHNV and CDR2 YYDKDF (reference sequence). This CDR3 reads CATSRGRPGGNSPLHF. The CDR3 DNA is TGTGCCACCAGCAGAGGAAGGCCAGGGGGAAACTCACCCCTCCACTTT.

V usage is TRBV7-8 and J usage is TRBJ1-2, with D possibly matching TRBD1 (5 bases). V lost 3 bases and J lost 0, with 8 bases in between. Per the germline V gene, CDR1 is SGHVS and CDR2 is FQNEAQ. The CDR3 contains 14 residues. The CDR3 coding sequence is TGTGCCAGCAGCTTCGGGGGGACTAACTATGGCTACACCTTC. Protein: CASSFGGTNYGYTF. The full variable domain, its missing parts supplied by reference TRBV7-8 and TRBJ1-2, is GAGVSQSPRYKVAKRGQDVALRCDPISGHVSLFWYQQALGQGPEFLTYFQNEAQLDKSGLPSDRFFAERPEGSVSTLKIQRTQQEDSAVYLCASSFGGTNYGYTFGSGTRLTVV.

The chain uses TRBV7-8 and TRBJ1-2; 8 bases are a match to TRBD1. The CDR3 is made up of 14 amino acids. Trimming at V came to 6 bases and at J to 4 bases, leaving 7 bases not matched to a gene. The germline V gene has CDR1 SGHVS and CDR2 FQNEAQ. The CDR3 sequence is CASSKDRGSYGYTF. The CDR3 DNA is TGTGCCAGCAGTAAAGACAGGGGTAGCTATGGCTACACCTTC.

V usage is TRBV20-1 and J usage is TRBJ2-5; D gene uncertain. The CDR3 is 11 amino acids. Trimming stripped 7 bases from V and 5 bases from J, with 11 bases between. Per germline, CDR1 DFQATT and CDR2 SNEGSKA (reference sequence). This CDR3 is CSVPTRETQYF. DNA of the CDR3: TGCAGTGTCCCTACGCGGGAGACCCAGTACTTC.

This sequence joins TRBV19 and TRBJ2-6; D not resolved. The CDR3 length is 16 residues. V was trimmed by 5 bases and J by 0 bases, leaving 11 bases between them. Germline lookup yields CDR1 LNHDA and CDR2 SQIVND (reference sequence). CDR3 protein: CASSGVRSSGANVLTF. The CDR3 DNA follows: TGTGCCAGTAGTGGCGTGAGGAGCTCTGGGGCCAACGTCCTGACTTTC.

The V gene is TRBV10-3, the J gene TRBJ1-4; 9 bases agree with TRBD1. Per the germline V gene, CDR1 is ENHRY and CDR2 is SYGVKD. Unmatched junction bases numbered 4, after V lost 4 bases and J lost 10 bases. The CDR3 totals 13 residues. In DNA form, the CDR3 reads TGTGCCATCAGTGGGACGGACAGGGGAAAACTGTTTTTT. Translation gives CAISGTDRGKLFF.

On this clone: Other DNA sequences in this specimen translate into the identical CDR3. The chain has TRBV2 and TRBJ1-5; the D gene is possibly TRBD1 (5 bases). Trimming left V 2 bases short and J 2 bases short, with 7 bases between. This CDR3 is 14 amino acids long. Looked up from germline, CDR1 is SNHLY and CDR2 is FYNNEI. CDR3 DNA: TGTGCCAGCAGTGAACAGGGCGGCAATCAGCCCCAGCATTTT. Its protein product is CASSEQGGNQPQHF.

The gene calls are TRBV15 and TRBJ2-7; weak D call: TRBD1 (5 bases). The germline V gene encodes CDR1 LNHNV and CDR2 YYDKDF (reference sequence). This CDR3 contains 15 residues. V lost 1 base, J lost 0 bases, and 10 bases lay in between. CDR3 in amino acids: CATSRVAGHSYEQYF. The CDR3 DNA reads TGTGCCACCAGCAGAGTGGCAGGGCACTCCTACGAGCAGTACTTC.

The chain is built from TRBV7-2 and TRBJ2-7, with TRBD1 as a possible D gene (6 bases). The ends were cut back, 2 bases at V and 0 bases at J, with 11 bases in the middle. The CDR3 totals 15 residues. Germline-derived CDR1 and CDR2 are SGHTA and FQGNSA. This chain's CDR3 is CASSLRDIGSYEQYF. CDR3 bases: TGTGCCAGCAGCTTACGGGACATTGGCTCCTACGAGCAGTACTTC.

The chain employs TRBV5-5 and TRBJ2-5; 8 positions match TRBD1. The CDR3 runs to 14 residues. Germline V gene sequence: CDR1 SGHKS, CDR2 YYEKEE (reference sequence). Losses at the gene ends were 4 bases for V and 4 bases for J; bases not matched to a gene: 6. The CDR3, as DNA: TGTGCCAGCAGCCAACAGGGGGGCAGAGAGACCCAGTACTTC. Its protein is CASSQQGGRETQYF.

The chain employs TRBV28 and TRBJ2-5; possible D gene TRBD2, 5 bases. This CDR3 spans 12 amino acids. CDR1 and CDR2 (germline): MDHEN, SYDVKM. With 0 bases removed from V and 13 bases from J, the gap between germline ends came to 12 bases. The chain's CDR3 is CASSLWMRESYF. CDR3 coding DNA: TGTGCCAGCAGTTTATGGATGAGGGAGTCGTACTTC.

The chain uses TRBV11-2 and TRBJ2-5, with 13 bases lining up with TRBD2. Trimming took 5 bases from V and 8 from J; bases not matched to a gene: 5. This CDR3 contains 14 residues. Per germline, CDR1 SGHAT and CDR2 FQNNGV. The CDR3 loop reads CASSLGLAGDTQYF. The CDR3 DNA reads as TGTGCCAGCAGCCTTGGACTAGCGGGAGATACCCAGTACTTC.

The chain is built from TRBV6-6 and TRBJ2-5; D is unresolved. The germline CDR1 and CDR2 sequences are MNHNY and SVGAGI (reference sequence). Trimming left V 8 bases short and J 5 bases short, with 6 bases between. The CDR3 covers 10 residues. In DNA, the CDR3 is TGTGCCAGCGGCATTGAGACCCAGTACTTC. Its translation is CASGIETQYF.

V and J are TRBV9 and TRBJ2-1; the D gene is possibly TRBD2 (6 bases). Germline CDR1 SGDLS, CDR2 YYNGEE. Trimming removed 0 bases from V and 6 bases from J, with 16 bases in between. The CDR3 spans 16 residues. CDR3 sequence reads: CASSVVRDSPSNEQFF. In nucleotides, the CDR3 is TGTGCCAGCAGCGTAGTCCGGGACTCCCCCTCCAATGAGCAGTTCTTC. Filled out from reference TRBV9 and TRBJ2-1, the complete variable domain reads DSGVTQTPKHLITATGQRVTLRCSPRSGDLSVYWYQQSLDQGLQFLIQYYNGEERAKGNILERFSAQQFPDLHSELNLSSLELGDSALYFCASSVVRDSPSNEQFFGPGTRLTVL.

The CDR3 loop reads CASLKEDRGSGYTF. The DNA of the CDR3 is TGTGCCAGCTTGAAAGAGGACAGGGGCTCTGGCTACACCTTC. This rearrangement joins TRBV5-4 to TRBJ1-2; 9 bases fit TRBD1. With 7 bases clipped from V and 7 bases from J, the junction kept 11 bases outside the gene matches. The CDR3 sequence is 14 residues long. The germline V gene encodes CDR1 SGHNT and CDR2 YYREEE (reference sequence).

This chain uses TRBV5-4 with TRBJ2-7, with D perhaps matching TRBD2 (6 bases). V gave up 0 bases and J gave up 7 bases, with 17 bases separating them. The CDR3 totals 15 residues. Germline CDR1 is SGHNT and CDR2 is YYREEE (reference sequence). CDR3 DNA: TGTGCCAGCAGCTTGGCGGGAGTTCGGTCGGGTGAGCAGTACTTC. It encodes CASSLAGVRSGEQYF.

DNA of the CDR3: TGTGCCAGCAGCCCAGGGACAGGGCGGTTTGCTGAAGCTTTCTTT. Amino acids: CASSPGTGRFAEAFF. The chain has TRBV28 and TRBJ1-1, with TRBD1 matching over 9 bases. J was trimmed by 6 bases and V by 6 bases; bases with no gene match: 11. This CDR3 is 15 amino acids long. Looked up from germline, CDR1 is MDHEN and CDR2 is SYDVKM. Looking up the rest from reference TRBV28 and TRBJ1-1 gives the full variable domain: DVKVTQSSRYLVKRTGEKVFLECVQDMDHENMFWYRQDPGLGLRLIYFSYDVKMKEKGDIPEGYSVSREKKERFSLILESASTNQTSMYLCASSPGTGRFAEAFFGQGTRLTVV.

This chain joins TRBV20-1 and TRBJ2-7; D unclear. The CDR3 has 11 residues. The germline V gene encodes CDR1 DFQATT and CDR2 SNEGSKA (reference sequence). The germline V and J ends were trimmed by 1 base and 6 bases, with 7 bases remaining between them. CDR3 sequence (DNA): TGCAGTGCTAGAGTAACGCGCGAGCAGTACTTC. Amino acids: CSARVTREQYF.

This chain connects TRBV19 to TRBJ2-7; 8 nucleotides line up with TRBD2. J lost 2 bases, V lost 1 base, and 4 bases had no gene match. This CDR3 region has 15 residues. Germline V gene lookup returns CDR1 LNHDA and CDR2 SQIVND (reference sequence). CDR3 bases: TGTGCCAGTAGTATAGCCACTAGCGGAACCTACGAGCAGTACTTC. This codes for CASSIATSGTYEQYF.

The chain has TRBV20-1 and TRBJ2-7, with 11 positions matching TRBD2. Per the germline V gene, CDR1 is DFQATT and CDR2 is SNEGSKA (reference sequence). The CDR3 sequence is 14 residues long. With 3 bases clipped from V and 3 bases from J, the junction kept 4 bases outside the gene matches. CDR3 region: CSASSTSGSYEQYF. The DNA for the CDR3 is TGCAGTGCTAGTAGCACTAGCGGGAGCTACGAGCAGTACTTC.

The chain combines TRBV27 with TRBJ2-1, with 8 bases fitting TRBD2. V lost 10 bases and J lost 8; bases outside the gene matches: 19. CDR1 is MNHEY, CDR2 SMNVEV, per germline (reference sequence). The CDR3 has 16 amino acids. The CDR3 sequence: CATRHGGAGGWDEQFF. CDR3 coding DNA: TGTGCCACACGCCATGGGGGGGCGGGAGGCTGGGATGAGCAGTTCTTC.